Described below is a single TCR beta chain sequence and its context. The sample belongs to a study of control samples from healthy donors and cancer patients. The repertoire was sequenced with immunoSEQ multiplex PCR; TCRdb's copy has only in-frame clones and lacks some. The table has some 79,000 clones, roughly 87% seen once. The CDR3 has 13 residues. Trimming shortened V by 4 bases and J by 0 bases, and 7 bases separated the two germline ends. Germline V lookup: CDR1 SGHRS, CDR2 YFSETQ. The chain joins TRBV5-1 to TRBJ1-2; no reliable D call. Material: blood. This receptor was taken from a woman between 45 and 65 years old in good health. CDR3 nucleotide sequence: TGCGCCAGCAGCCCGGGTACTAACTATGGCTACACCTTC. Its translation is CASSPGTNYGYTF. The variable domain in full, with the rest retrieved from reference TRBV5-1 and TRBJ1-2, is KAGVTQTPRYLIKTRGQQVTLSCSPISGHRSVSWYQQTPGQGLQFLFEYFSETQRNKGNFPGRFSGRQFSNSRSEMNVSTLELGDSALYLCASSPGTNYGYTFGSGTRLTVV.